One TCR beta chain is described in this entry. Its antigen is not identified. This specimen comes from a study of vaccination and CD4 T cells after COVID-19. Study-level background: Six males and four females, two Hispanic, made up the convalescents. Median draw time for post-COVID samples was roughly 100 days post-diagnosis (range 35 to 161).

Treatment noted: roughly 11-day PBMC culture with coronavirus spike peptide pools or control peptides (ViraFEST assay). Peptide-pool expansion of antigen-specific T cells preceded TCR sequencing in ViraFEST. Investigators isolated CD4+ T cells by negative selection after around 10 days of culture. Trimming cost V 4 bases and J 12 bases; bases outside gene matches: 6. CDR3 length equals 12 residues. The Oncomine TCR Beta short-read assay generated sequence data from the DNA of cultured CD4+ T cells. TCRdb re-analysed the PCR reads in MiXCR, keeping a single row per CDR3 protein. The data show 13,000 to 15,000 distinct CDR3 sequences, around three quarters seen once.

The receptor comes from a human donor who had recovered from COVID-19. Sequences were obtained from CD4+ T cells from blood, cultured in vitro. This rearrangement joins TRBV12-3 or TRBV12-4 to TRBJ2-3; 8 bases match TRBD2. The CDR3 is CASSSPGGAQYF. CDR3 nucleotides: TGTGCCAGCAGTTCCCCCGGGGGGGCCCAGTATTTT.